This is a list of T cell receptor beta chains from one sample in a study of T cells in Graves' hyperthyroidism and ophthalmopathy. MiXCR, run by TCRdb on the multiplex PCR reads, gives a single entry per CDR3 protein. The sample consists of hundreds of thousands of distinct CDR3 sequences, roughly 15% of them appearing once. Sample: blood. These receptors all stem from a woman aged 18-29 years with Graves' ophthalmopathy. CDR3s include the opening cysteine and the closing phenylalanine or tryptophan.

v_gene	j_gene	len	CDR3aa
TRBV20-1	TRBJ2-7	14	CSARELAGNYEQYF
TRBV3-1	TRBJ2-1	16	CASTTLAGGPLNEQFF
TRBV6-1	TRBJ1-5	18	CASRGAGTGGESNQPQHF
TRBV11-3	TRBJ2-1	13	CASSFDRPGQWFF
TRBV7-3	TRBJ1-3	15	CASSFTPSSGNTIYF
TRBV19	TRBJ1-5	18	CASSQARTGGYSNQPQHF
TRBV16	TRBJ2-1	15	CASSQGGGPYNKQFF
TRBV5-1	TRBJ1-1	16	CASSIPGTGVNTEAFF
TRBV27	TRBJ2-7	15	CASSLRGSNLYEQYF
TRBV20-1	TRBJ1-1	13	CLGQGHGSTEAFF
TRBV30	TRBJ1-1	15	CATDPPGQGMSEAFF
TRBV19	TRBJ2-7	18	CASSISTFRGTSLYEQYF
TRBV27	TRBJ2-1	15	CASRPTGEANNEQFF
TRBV2	TRBJ2-3	13	CASIVQTGASQYF
TRBV5-1	TRBJ2-7	14	CASSMSGSTGEQYF
TRBV5-1	TRBJ2-3	16	CASSLAAQGFPDTQYF
TRBV7-2	TRBJ1-2	15	CASSLALQGMGGYTF